Sequencing of this TCR beta chain was carried out in a study of blood T cell repertoires in COVID-19. Overall study context: Samples of COVID-19 (acute and convalescent) were obtained from the United States, Italy and Spain. In each case, the material was cDNA or gDNA derived from T cells, B-cell-depleted T cells, or PBMCs.

This CDR3 has 15 residues. The V end was cut by 1 base, the J end by 3 bases, with 16 bases between. The germline V gene encodes CDR1 GTSNPN and CDR2 SVGIG (reference sequence). The protocol was immunoSEQ multiplex PCR, while the TCRdb copy is restricted to in-frame clones and leaves out a portion. The data hold about 200,000 clones, with roughly 94% observed a single time. The chain is built from TRBV30 and TRBJ2-7; D is uncertain. The sequence came from a man aged 25-45 years with acute or convalescent COVID-19. Sequenced: peripheral blood. The CDR3 loop is CAWSERINLGYEQYF. For the CDR3, the DNA is TGTGCCTGGAGTGAACGAATAAATCTAGGCTACGAGCAGTACTTC. Variable domain in full (rest from reference TRBV30 and TRBJ2-7): SQTIHQWPATLVQPVGSPLSLECTVEGTSNPNLYWYRQAAGRGLQLLFYSVGIGQISSEVPQNLSASRPQDRQFILSSKKLLLSDSGFYLCAWSERINLGYEQYFGPGTRLTVT.